This T cell receptor beta chain was profiled in a study of cytomegalovirus exposure and HLA in healthy donors. General study findings and limits: Reported performance of the classifier showed diagnosis of cytomegalovirus status with high specificity and sensitivity.

Assay used: immunoSEQ multiplex PCR; TCRdb lists only in-frame clones, some missing. The sample includes approximately 60,000 clones, approximately 90% seen only once; the top ten take 1.3%. Trimming took 0 bases from V and 4 from J, leaving 13 bases between them. The CDR3 length is 15 residues. The germline V gene encodes CDR1 LGHNA and CDR2 YNFKEQ. Notes on this clone: Its target is not known.

The sequenced material came from PBMCs. This sequence joins TRBV4-2 and TRBJ2-7; D may be TRBD1 (6 bases). The clonotype was recovered from a woman aged 18-29 years in good health and CMV-seronegative. CDR3 protein: CASSQDWGQQYEQYF. CDR3 DNA: TGTGCCAGCAGCCAAGATTGGGGGCAACAATACGAGCAGTACTTC.